This entry lists 19 T cell receptor beta chains sequenced from one sample in a study of blood T cell repertoires in COVID-19. This table comes from immunoSEQ multiplex PCR, and its TCRdb copy is limited to in-frame clones, with some not included. The sample lists 70,000 to 100,000 clones; around 87% were seen once. The sequenced material came from peripheral blood. The receptors here all came from a woman of 80 years or more with active or convalescent COVID-19.

This clone was seen a single time. The J gene is TRBJ1-5, the V gene TRBV28; TRBD1 aligns across 7 bases. Germline lookup yields CDR1 MDHEN and CDR2 SYDVKM. This CDR3 contains 18 residues. The junction had 15 bases not matched to a gene; V was cut back by 4 bases and J by 3 bases. The CDR3 DNA reads TGTGCCAGCAGTTCCCCTCCGGGACAGAGTAAATTCAATCAGCCCCAGCATTTT. This gives the protein CASSSPPGQSKFNQPQHF.

The rearrangement joins TRBV30 to TRBJ1-4; D remains ambiguous. Trimming cost V 0 bases and J 7 bases, with 12 bases left between them. Germline V gene sequence: CDR1 GTSNPN, CDR2 SVGIG (reference sequence). The CDR3 runs 14 residues. The CDR3 region has the DNA TGTGCCTGGAGTGTTTACGGGGTTGGTGAAAAACTGTTTTTT. This codes for CAWSVYGVGEKLFF.

The V gene is TRBV19, the J gene TRBJ1-2; TRBD1 matches at 9 bases. This CDR3 spans 16 amino acids. CDR1 is LNHDA and CDR2 is SQIVND in the germline V gene (reference sequence). With 7 bases clipped from V and 10 bases from J, the junction kept 19 bases outside the gene matches. CDR3 region: CASTAFVGGQGTAYTF. For the CDR3, the DNA is TGTGCCAGTACAGCTTTCGTCGGGGGACAGGGTACCGCCTACACCTTC.

The chain is built from TRBV9 and TRBJ1-2; possible D gene TRBD1, 6 bases. The CDR3 consists of 16 residues. Per germline, CDR1 SGDLS and CDR2 YYNGEE. Trimming removed 4 bases from V and 1 base from J, with 17 bases in between. As DNA, the CDR3 is TGTGCCAGCAGCAGTAGGGCAGGGGTCAATAACTATGGCTACACCTTC. This sequence encodes CASSSRAGVNNYGYTF.

The J gene is TRBJ2-7, the V gene TRBV7-2; a weak D match, TRBD2 (6 bases). The CDR3 spans 15 residues. V lost 2 bases to trimming and J lost 2 bases, with 13 bases between them. CDR1 and CDR2 from the germline V gene are SGHTA and FQGNSA. The CDR3 loop is CASSLWDSATYEQYF. The DNA for the CDR3 is TGTGCCAGCAGCTTATGGGACTCCGCTACCTACGAGCAGTACTTC.

The chain couples TRBV7-9 to TRBJ2-7; 8 bases fit TRBD2. Trimming took 0 bases from V and 6 from J; bases not matched to a gene: 10. From germline, CDR1 is SEHNR and CDR2 FQNEAQ (reference sequence). CDR3 length: 16 residues. CDR3: CASSLALSGGPPEQYF. Here the CDR3 DNA reads TGTGCCAGCAGCTTAGCGCTGTCGGGAGGGCCCCCCGAGCAGTACTTC.

The V and J genes are TRBV28 and TRBJ1-5, with 8 bases matching TRBD1. Germline values: CDR1 MDHEN, CDR2 SYDVKM. Trimming cost V 7 bases and J 0 bases; bases outside gene matches: 14. The CDR3 extends over 18 amino acids. The CDR3 DNA reads TGTGCCAGCACCACCGTGGGGTGGACAGGGTTTAGCAATCAGCCCCAGCATTTT. This codes for CASTTVGWTGFSNQPQHF.

The gene calls are TRBV7-2 and TRBJ2-2; 11 nucleotides match TRBD1. Germline V gene data show CDR1 as SGHTA and CDR2 as FQGNSA. Trimming at V came to 5 bases and at J to 3 bases, leaving 2 bases not matched to a gene. The CDR3 has 15 residues. In nucleotides, the CDR3 is TGTGCCAGCAGCGGGACAGGGGGGCACACCGGGGAGCTGTTTTTT. Translated: CASSGTGGHTGELFF.

The chain recombines TRBV6-1 with TRBJ2-1; D is possibly TRBD1 (6 bases). Trimming took 2 bases from V and 6 from J, leaving 17 bases between them. Germline values: CDR1 MNHNS, CDR2 SASEGT. The CDR3 runs to 16 residues. The CDR3 is CASSEYHSTQGNEQFF. CDR3 nucleotides: TGTGCCAGCAGTGAATATCACTCCACACAGGGCAATGAGCAGTTCTTC.

The J gene is TRBJ2-7, the V gene TRBV10-3; a weak D match, TRBD2 (6 bases). V lost 11 bases to trimming and J lost 0 bases, with 8 bases between them. Germline V lookup: CDR1 ENHRY, CDR2 SYGVKD. The CDR3 is 11 residues long. CDR3 amino acids: CAAGSSYEQYF. Here the CDR3 DNA reads TGTGCCGCCGGGAGCTCCTACGAGCAGTACTTC.

V gene TRBV7-6 combines with J gene TRBJ2-2; D is unclear. From germline, CDR1 is SGHVS and CDR2 FNYEAQ. V shed 5 bases and J shed 2 bases, with 12 bases lying between them. CDR3 length equals 15 residues. The CDR3 loop is CASSPQTRNTGELFF. In DNA form, the CDR3 reads TGTGCCAGCAGCCCTCAGACAAGAAACACCGGGGAGCTGTTTTTT.

The rearrangement joins TRBV5-1 to TRBJ2-1, with D possibly being TRBD2 (6 bases). Germline values: CDR1 SGHRS, CDR2 YFSETQ. This CDR3 is 15 amino acids long. Trimming took 4 bases from V and 3 from J, leaving 14 bases between them. CDR3 sequence: CASSPRRVGYNEQFF. CDR3 nucleotide sequence: TGCGCCAGCAGCCCGAGGAGGGTAGGCTACAATGAGCAGTTCTTC.

The rearrangement joins TRBV18 to TRBJ2-3, with a tentative D call TRBD2 (6 bases). There are 15 residues in the CDR3. Germline V gene data show CDR1 as KGHSH and CDR2 as LQKENI. The V gene lost 0 bases and the J gene lost 4 bases, with 11 bases spanning the gap. CDR3 region: CASSPPGTLSDTQYF. The CDR3 nucleotides read TGTGCCAGCTCACCACCGGGGACTCTATCAGATACGCAGTATTTT.

The chain is built from TRBV11-2 and TRBJ2-7, with 11 bases matching TRBD2. This CDR3 comprises 15 residues. Per the germline V gene, CDR1 is SGHAT and CDR2 is FQNNGV. After removal of 2 bases from V and 2 bases from J, the junction contained 2 bases not matched to a gene. CDR3 sequence reads: CASSLRLAGPYEQYF. CDR3 coding DNA: TGTGCCAGCAGCTTAAGACTAGCGGGACCCTACGAGCAGTACTTC.

A single count supports this clone. The J gene is TRBJ2-7, the V gene TRBV6-5, with 10 bases aligning to TRBD2. Per the germline V gene, CDR1 is MNHEY and CDR2 is SVGAGI. Trimming took 4 bases from V and 2 from J; bases not matched to a gene: 8. The length of the CDR3 is 16 residues. CDR3 nucleotides: TGTGCCAGCAGTTTCCTCCGCAGCGGGAGGGCCTACGAGCAGTACTTC. It is translated as CASSFLRSGRAYEQYF.

This clone was counted a single time. J is TRBJ2-2 and V is TRBV6-5, with a weak D call TRBD2 (5 bases). Germline-derived CDR1 and CDR2 are MNHEY and SVGAGI. This CDR3 is 14 amino acids long. V gave up 7 bases and J gave up 5 bases, with 14 bases separating them. CDR3 residues: CASTLAGWTGELFF. Here the CDR3 DNA reads TGTGCCAGCACGTTGGCGGGTTGGACCGGGGAGCTGTTTTTT.

This chain links TRBV5-1 with TRBJ2-7, with 9 bases fitting TRBD1. Germline CDR1 SGHRS, CDR2 YFSETQ. The CDR3 is 14 residues long. V lost 0 bases and J lost 3; bases outside the gene matches: 1. CDR3 loop: CASSLDRGHYEQYF. The CDR3 DNA reads TGCGCCAGCAGCTTGGACAGGGGGCACTACGAGCAGTACTTC.

CDR3 nucleotides: TGTGCCAGCAGCGCCCGACAGGGGGTTTACAATGAGCAGTTCTTC. Translation: CASSARQGVYNEQFF. The chain uses TRBV9 and TRBJ2-1; 9 bases are shared with TRBD1. The trim removed 3 bases at V and 4 bases at J, leaving 5 bases unmatched. The CDR3 has 15 residues. Germline V gives CDR1 SGDLS, CDR2 YYNGEE.

The CDR3 sequence: CASSLRGQASYTF. CDR3 nucleotides: TGTGCCAGCAGTTTAAGAGGGCAGGCATCGTACACCTTC. The rearrangement links TRBV27 to TRBJ1-2, with D unresolved. V dropped 2 bases and J dropped 11 bases, with 15 bases sitting between them. The germline V gene has CDR1 MNHEY and CDR2 SMNVEV (reference sequence). This CDR3 is built from 13 residues.